This is a list of T cell receptor beta chains from one sample in a study of metastatic and nonmetastatic thyroid tumors. TCRdb reprocessed the PCR reads via MiXCR. The data show tens of thousands of clones, with around an eighth seen just once and over 11% held by the top ten. Sequenced: blood. These receptors were obtained from a female donor with papillary thyroid cancer or a benign thyroid nodule (not recorded which). Some clones in this sample may be carry-over from other donors' samples. Each CDR3 is given with its conserved first and last residue. The order of the fields is V gene, J gene, D gene, clone size, CDR3 protein, CDR3 DNA. D genes are given only for firm matches. Expanded clones get a size class; other rows say once, few or many, or leave the size out.

TRBV30	TRBJ2-7	-	medium-sized	CAWSLRLEQYF	TGTGCCTGGAGTCTACGGCTCGAGCAGTACTTC
TRBV2	TRBJ2-1	TRBD1	many	CASSSDRGDEQFF	TGTGCCAGCAGTTCGGACAGGGGGGATGAGCAGTTCTTC
TRBV7-9	TRBJ1-6	-	many	CASSLWGENSPLHF	TGTGCCAGCAGCCTATGGGGTGAAAATTCACCCCTCCACTTT
TRBV10-3	TRBJ2-3	TRBD2	-	CASKTSGDTDTQYF	TGTGCCAGCAAGACTAGCGGGGACACAGATACGCAGTATTTT
TRBV28	TRBJ1-2	TRBD1	many	CASSSDRANYGYTF	TGTGCCAGCAGTTCGGACAGGGCTAACTATGGCTACACCTTC
TRBV4-2	TRBJ1-4	-	-	CASSQELAGGATEKLFF	TGTGCCAGCAGCCAAGAGCTTGCAGGAGGGGCGACTGAAAAACTGTTTTTT
TRBV28	TRBJ1-1	-	many	CASSVPRGTEAFF	TGTGCCAGCTCGGTCCCCCGGGGCACTGAAGCTTTCTTT
TRBV4-1	TRBJ2-5	TRBD2	many	CASSLGTSVETQYF	TGCGCCAGCAGCCTAGGGACTAGCGTCGAGACCCAGTACTTC
TRBV30	TRBJ2-7	-	medium-sized	CAWSEGSSDEQYF	TGTGCCTGGAGTGAAGGGAGTAGCGACGAGCAGTACTTC
TRBV10-2	TRBJ2-2	-	many	CATETGPGELFF	TGCGCCACCGAGACGGGCCCCGGGGAGCTGTTTTTT
TRBV30	TRBJ1-3	-	-	CAWSPVYSGNTIYF	TGTGCCTGGAGCCCAGTCTACTCTGGAAACACCATATATTTT
TRBV6-5	TRBJ2-7	TRBD1	few	CASSDSSQGQGRAYEQYF	TGTGCCAGCAGTGATTCGAGCCAGGGACAGGGTCGGGCCTACGAGCAGTACTTC
TRBV7-8	TRBJ2-1	-	many	CASSLFGTHNEQFF	TGTGCCAGCAGCTTATTCGGGACCCACAATGAGCAGTTCTTC
TRBV2	TRBJ2-1	TRBD2	many	CASRSGTSGPSSYNEQFF	TGTGCCAGCAGATCCGGGACTAGCGGTCCTAGCTCCTACAATGAGCAGTTCTTC
TRBV20-1	TRBJ2-7	-	many	CSAPRGPSEQYF	TGCAGTGCCCCCCGGGGGCCTAGCGAGCAGTACTTC
TRBV6-1	TRBJ2-7	TRBD1	medium-sized	CASSLDRTSYEQYF	TGTGCCAGCAGCTTGGACAGGACCTCCTACGAGCAGTACTTC
TRBV20-1	TRBJ2-7	-	many	CSASKGTMYEQYF	TGCAGTGCTAGTAAGGGCACCATGTACGAGCAGTACTTC
TRBV5-1	TRBJ1-2	-	-	CARCLDSRGYGYTF	TGCGCCAGGTGCTTGGATAGTCGGGGCTATGGCTACACCTTC
TRBV20-1	TRBJ2-1	-	many	CSAPKFSLGTEQFF	TGCAGTGCACCGAAGTTTAGTCTGGGCACTGAGCAGTTCTTC
TRBV2	TRBJ1-2	TRBD1	few	CASSELGQGYGYTF	TGTGCCAGCAGTGAATTGGGACAGGGATATGGCTACACCTTC
TRBV6-1	TRBJ1-2	TRBD1	medium-sized	CASSPQGPNYGYTF	TGTGCCAGCAGTCCACAGGGGCCTAACTATGGCTACACCTTC
TRBV6-2/TRBV6-3	TRBJ2-7	-	few	CAAGWNYEQYF	TGTGCCGCAGGCTGGAACTACGAGCAGTACTTC
TRBV6-4	TRBJ2-1	TRBD2	few	CASSDSSGGANEQFF	TGTGCCAGCAGTGACTCTAGCGGGGGGGCCAATGAGCAGTTCTTC
TRBV5-8	TRBJ1-5	TRBD1	many	CASSLGRTGPQPQHF	TGTGCCAGCAGCTTGGGGCGGACAGGGCCTCAGCCCCAGCATTTT
TRBV20-1	TRBJ1-6	-	-	CSARAGYNNSPLHF	TGCAGTGCTAGGGCGGGGTATAATAATTCACCCCTCCACTTT
TRBV10-3	TRBJ2-3	-	many	CAIGGPDTQYF	TGTGCCATAGGGGGGCCGGATACGCAGTATTTT
TRBV27	TRBJ2-7	-	many	CASSLTISTSSYEQYF	TGTGCCAGCAGTTTAACGATCTCAACATCCTCCTACGAGCAGTACTTC
TRBV11-2	TRBJ1-1	-	many	CASSSHDSERTEAFF	TGTGCCAGCAGCTCCCATGATTCGGAACGCACTGAAGCTTTCTTT
TRBV6-1	TRBJ2-5	-	many	CASSEIGPGGSQYF	TGTGCCAGCAGTGAAATCGGCCCCGGGGGAAGCCAGTACTTC
TRBV10-3	TRBJ2-1	-	many	CAIMRESSYNEQFF	TGTGCCATCATGCGGGAAAGCTCCTACAATGAGCAGTTCTTC
TRBV29-1	TRBJ1-2	-	many	CSVENGGEGYGYTF	TGCAGCGTTGAGAATGGAGGGGAGGGCTATGGCTACACCTTC
TRBV11-1	TRBJ2-1	TRBD2	-	CASSHTGLADNEQFF	TGTGCCAGCAGTCACACCGGACTAGCTGACAATGAGCAGTTCTTC
TRBV18	TRBJ1-6	-	many	CASSPNRVDNSPLHF	TGTGCCAGCTCACCGAACAGGGTGGATAATTCACCCCTCCACTTT
TRBV2	TRBJ2-5	TRBD2	many	CASKLAGGFQETQYF	TGTGCCAGCAAACTAGCGGGAGGGTTTCAAGAGACCCAGTACTTC
TRBV11-1	TRBJ2-1	TRBD2	-	CASSLRLAGAPMSYNEQFF	TGTGCCAGCAGCTTACGGCTAGCGGGAGCCCCGATGTCCTACAATGAGCAGTTCTTC
TRBV2	TRBJ1-2	TRBD1	many	CASSPLFMDRGDGYTF	TGTGCCAGCAGTCCACTATTTATGGACAGGGGGGATGGCTACACCTTC
TRBV19	TRBJ1-1	-	many	CASSIGGARGTEAFF	TGTGCCAGTAGTATTGGCGGGGCGAGGGGGACTGAAGCTTTCTTT
TRBV5-1	TRBJ2-4	TRBD2	many	CASSLESREVGGEYF	TGCGCCAGCAGCTTGGAGTCGCGGGAGGTCGGGGGGGAGTACTTC
TRBV9	TRBJ2-7	TRBD2	-	CASSQTGGEQYF	TGTGCCAGCAGCCAGACGGGGGGAGAGCAGTACTTC
TRBV20-1	TRBJ2-3	-	many	CSVWRYDTQYF	TGCAGTGTTTGGCGTTACGATACGCAGTATTTT
TRBV20-1	TRBJ1-4	TRBD1	-	CSTRYDRDEKLFF	TGCAGTACTAGATATGACAGGGACGAAAAACTGTTTTTT
TRBV28	TRBJ2-7	TRBD1	many	CASRPDRASYEQYF	TGTGCCAGCAGACCCGACAGGGCGTCCTACGAGCAGTACTTC
TRBV28	TRBJ2-5	-	many	CASSLLWQQETQYF	TGTGCCAGCAGTTTACTTTGGCAGCAAGAGACCCAGTACTTC
TRBV6-1	TRBJ1-2	TRBD1	many	CASSEGGTVRGYTF	TGTGCCAGCAGTGAAGGGGGGACAGTTCGGGGCTACACCTTC
TRBV7-3	TRBJ1-5	-	many	CASSPHLKNGQPQHF	TGTGCCAGCAGCCCACACCTGAAGAACGGGCAGCCCCAGCATTTT
TRBV7-9	TRBJ2-7	-	many	CASSRELSAYEQYF	TGTGCCAGCAGCCGGGAGCTCTCCGCCTACGAGCAGTACTTC
TRBV5-1	TRBJ1-4	-	many	CASSPGLSATNEKLFF	TGCGCCAGCAGCCCCGGACTTTCCGCAACTAATGAAAAACTGTTTTTT
TRBV28	TRBJ2-7	TRBD1	many	CASSYNIRDRGPFSYEQYF	TGTGCCAGCAGTTATAATATCCGGGACAGGGGTCCCTTCTCCTACGAGCAGTACTTC
TRBV7-6	TRBJ1-2	-	many	CASSPSSGANYGYTF	TGTGCCAGCAGCCCATCTTCGGGTGCTAACTATGGCTACACCTTC
TRBV28	TRBJ1-5	-	many	CASSLVASRGNQPQHF	TGTGCCAGCAGTTTGGTAGCCTCCCGCGGCAATCAGCCCCAGCATTTT
TRBV30	TRBJ2-7	TRBD2	once	CAWGGLANPYEQYF	TGTGCCTGGGGGGGACTAGCGAACCCCTACGAGCAGTACTTC
TRBV20-1	TRBJ2-3	TRBD1	many	CSVSGQADTQYF	TGCAGTGTAAGCGGACAGGCAGATACGCAGTATTTT
TRBV15	TRBJ2-2	-	many	CATSRVSTGELFF	TGTGCCACCAGCAGGGTTAGCACCGGGGAGCTGTTTTTT
TRBV6-1	TRBJ1-4	-	many	CASSGQTTNEKLFF	TGTGCCAGCAGTGGACAGACAACTAATGAAAAACTGTTTTTT
TRBV6-4	TRBJ2-3	-	many	CASSPEGTTDTQYF	TGTGCCAGCAGCCCGGAGGGGACCACAGATACGCAGTATTTT
TRBV7-9	TRBJ2-1	TRBD2	many	CASSPPPSGKGYEQFF	TGTGCCAGCAGCCCGCCCCCTAGCGGGAAAGGGTATGAGCAGTTCTTC
TRBV27	TRBJ2-4	-	many	CASSGGQGAGLAKNIQYF	TGTGCCAGCAGCGGGGGGCAGGGGGCAGGGCTGGCCAAAAACATTCAGTACTTC
TRBV3-1	TRBJ2-6	-	many	CASGGSGANVLTF	TGTGCCAGCGGGGGCTCTGGGGCCAACGTCCTGACTTTC
TRBV5-1	TRBJ2-7	-	-	CASSLAGRYEQYF	TGCGCCAGCAGCTTGGCGGGGAGGTACGAGCAGTACTTC